This T cell receptor (beta chain) stems from a study of CD8 T cells in Susac syndrome. RNA was extracted with the RNeasy kit, and a quantity of about 0.45 to 1 ug was reverse transcribed using random hexamers. TCRdb analysed the immunoSEQ multiplex PCR reads with MiXCR anew, one entry per CDR3 protein. There are about 300,000 distinct CDR3 sequences in the sample; over 75% occur only once, and approximately 0.18% lies in the top ten. With 10 bases removed from V and 0 bases from J, the gap between germline ends came to 7 bases. This CDR3 is 13 amino acids long. Germline V CDR1 and CDR2: MDHEN, SYDVKM.

This chain uses TRBV28 with TRBJ2-6; no clear D. Sequencing used CD8+ T cells from PBMCs. This receptor was obtained from a human donor with multiple sclerosis. The DNA of the CDR3 is TGTGCCACCCTTCTCTCTGGGGCCAACGTCCTGACTTTC. Residues: CATLLSGANVLTF.